This T cell receptor beta chain is drawn from a study of ipilimumab plus nivolumab after autologous stem cell transplantation. Study information: Myeloma cases were transplant-naive high-risk or relapsed within 3 years post first autologous transplant.

The repertoire was sequenced with immunoSEQ multiplex PCR; TCRdb's copy has only in-frame clones and lacks some. This table holds some 40,000 clones, about 92% found once. Germline CDR1 reads MDHEN; CDR2 reads SYDVKM. Trimming shortened V by 5 bases and J by 0 bases, and 16 bases separated the two germline ends. This CDR3 region has 16 residues. The chain combines TRBV28 with TRBJ1-2; a weak D match, TRBD1 (6 bases). The sequences come from PBMCs, collected in a trial of ipilimumab plus nivolumab as post-transplant consolidation. This clonotype was sampled from a male donor with multiple myeloma. CDR3 amino acids: CASSPMQGRANYGYTF. CDR3 coding DNA: TGTGCCAGCAGTCCCATGCAGGGGCGAGCTAACTATGGCTACACCTTC.